The sequence of this TCR beta chain was determined in a study of OX40 agonist ivuxolimab in advanced cancers. General study findings and limits: Antigen specificity of clonally expanded peripheral T cells was not established.

V dropped 4 bases and J dropped 0; count of bases not matched to a gene: 9. Germline CDR1 reads SGHRS; CDR2 reads YFSETQ. The CDR3 consists of 18 residues. Concerning this clone: Its specificity is not known.

Assay used: immunoSEQ multiplex PCR; TCRdb lists only in-frame clones, some missing. The table includes about 69,000 clones, 80% to 90% detected once. Systemic immunosuppression or a history of autoimmune disease excluded patients. The chain carries TRBV5-1 and TRBJ2-1; 11 bases are shared with TRBD2. The clonotype originates from an adult with an advanced solid tumor such as melanoma, head and neck, liver or kidney cancer. The sequencing here drew on CD4+ or CD8+ T cells sorted from blood, taken in a trial of the OX40 agonist ivuxolimab. The CDR3 is CASSPGVAGGSSYNEQFF. CDR3 nucleotides: TGCGCCAGCAGCCCCGGGGTAGCGGGAGGGAGCTCCTACAATGAGCAGTTCTTC. The whole variable domain, remainder taken from reference TRBV5-1 and TRBJ2-1, is KAGVTQTPRYLIKTRGQQVTLSCSPISGHRSVSWYQQTPGQGLQFLFEYFSETQRNKGNFPGRFSGRQFSNSRSEMNVSTLELGDSALYLCASSPGVAGGSSYNEQFFGPGTRLTVL.